This T cell receptor beta chain is from a study of cytomegalovirus exposure and HLA in healthy donors. Regarding the study as a whole: The study recorded over 150 TCR beta chains that were cytomegalovirus-associated.

PCR involved 60 Vbeta and 13 Jbeta primers. The method was immunoSEQ multiplex PCR; TCRdb's version includes in-frame clones alone and lacks a portion of them. Among under 200,000 clones listed, approximately 80% were seen once. The CDR3 runs to 14 residues. Germline CDR1 SEHNR, CDR2 FQNEAQ (reference sequence). V shed 3 bases and J shed 5 bases, with 10 bases lying between them. Each donor's status was that of a healthy bone marrow donor. Concerning this clone itself: Its antigen is undetermined.

The sequenced sample was PBMCs. The chain joins TRBV7-9 to TRBJ2-2; D is ambiguous. This clonotype was sampled from a woman aged 45-59 years in good health and CMV-seronegative. The CDR3 DNA sequence: TGTGCCAGCAGCTTGACTGGTGAGACCGGGGAGCTGTTTTTT. Protein product: CASSLTGETGELFF. The full variable domain, with the rest looked up from reference TRBV7-9 and TRBJ2-2, is DTGVSQNPRHKITKRGQNVTFRCDPISEHNRLYWYRQTLGQGPEFLTYFQNEAQLEKSRLLSDRFSAERPKGSFSTLEIQRTEQGDSAMYLCASSLTGETGELFFGEGSRLTVL.